This T cell receptor (beta chain) was profiled in a study of blood T cell repertoires in COVID-19. Study background: Samples taken during acute and convalescent COVID-19 were collected in the United States, Italy and Spain. PBMCs, B-cell-depleted T cells, or T cells were the source of the cDNA or gDNA that made up the material.

The V end was cut by 0 bases, the J end by 6 bases, with 13 bases between. The CDR3 spans 16 residues. CDR1 is SGHNT, CDR2 YYREEE, per germline (reference sequence). Measured with immunoSEQ multiplex PCR; TCRdb has only the in-frame clones, and not every one. The sample carries about 180,000 clones, more than 70% recorded once. The chain links TRBV5-4 to TRBJ1-6; no clear D gene. The source material was peripheral blood. The sequence was collected from a woman aged 30 to 39 with acute or convalescent COVID-19. The DNA of the CDR3 is TGTGCCAGCAGCTTGGGGGCCTCCCCCCCTAATTCACCCCTCCACTTT. This codes for CASSLGASPPNSPLHF.